The clone carrying this TCR beta chain occurred many times. No antigen is known for it. In germline, CDR1 is SGHKS, CDR2 YYEKEE (reference sequence). Trimming took off 0 bases at V and 8 bases at J, with 21 bases between the two ends. The CDR3 covers 17 residues. Template switching (which added a universal primer site) was used, and cDNA carried unique molecular identifiers. Each CDR3 protein is one row after TCRdb ran MiXCR on the 5' RACE reads. The table includes 400,000 to 500,000 distinct CDR3 sequences, 18% detected once. This sample stems from a study of identical twins. Study-wide points: The study found weaker excess twin sharing in beta out-of-frame sequences.

This chain joins TRBV5-5 and TRBJ1-3, with D perhaps matching TRBD1 (6 bases). The sample was naive T cells sorted from blood. This sequence was found in a man over 45 in good health. CDR3 region: CASSLDTGSSLLDTIYF. The CDR3 region has the DNA TGTGCCAGCAGCTTGGACACAGGGAGCTCTTTGTTGGACACCATATATTTT.